In this sample, the clone carrying this TCR beta chain turned up once. The antigen is not known. The V gene end was trimmed by 3 bases and the J gene end by 6 bases; junction bases not matched to a gene: 7. The CDR3 runs 15 residues. Germline-derived CDR1 and CDR2 are GTSNPN and SVGIG (reference sequence). Sequencing used immunoSEQ multiplex PCR; TCRdb keeps in-frame clones, though not all of them. Among some 240,000 clones listed, around 87% were seen once. This sample was included in a study of cytomegalovirus exposure and HLA in healthy donors. General study points: Roughly 170 TCR beta chains were listed as cytomegalovirus-associated. Specificity for CMV antigens was confirmed in vitro for a few of the CMV-associated chains. A later analysis found first-cohort TCR clusters tended to co-occur in the 120 validation repertoires.

The chain uses TRBV30 and TRBJ2-1, with TRBD2 matching 11 bases. The TCR comes from a woman between 18 and 29 years old in good health and CMV-seropositive. The specimen was PBMCs. Written as DNA, the CDR3 is TGTGCCTGGAGCGCGGGACTAGCGGACAGCAATGAGCAGTTCTTC. Protein product: CAWSAGLADSNEQFF.